Each of the 8 T cell receptor beta chains below was sequenced from the same sample in a study of cytomegalovirus exposure and HLA in healthy donors. Primers for the PCR totalled 60 Vbeta and 13 Jbeta. The data were produced by immunoSEQ multiplex PCR, yet TCRdb's version contains in-frame clones alone and is incomplete. This table has some 96,000 clones, 70% to 80% appearing once. Material: PBMCs. These receptors were collected from a female donor in good health and CMV-seronegative.

The chain employs TRBV27 and TRBJ2-1, with D unclear. V lost 8 bases and J lost 2, with 16 bases in between. This CDR3 region has 15 residues. CDR1 is MNHEY, CDR2 SMNVEV, per germline (reference sequence). The CDR3 here is CASARVGGPYNEQFF. DNA for the CDR3: TGTGCCAGCGCCCGTGTGGGTGGGCCCTACAATGAGCAGTTCTTC.

The V call is TRBV10-2, the J call TRBJ2-1; D is possibly TRBD2 (5 bases). CDR3 length: 13 amino acids. CDR1 is WSHSY, CDR2 SAAADI, per germline. The ends were cut back, 2 bases at V and 15 bases at J, with 17 bases in the middle. This CDR3 reads CASSEEGKIPWFF. In DNA form, the CDR3 reads TGCGCCAGCAGTGAGGAGGGAAAGATCCCCTGGTTCTTC.

The chain recombines TRBV10-1 with TRBJ2-1; TRBD1 aligns across 7 bases. Germline CDR1 reads WNHNN; CDR2 reads SYGVQD (reference sequence). The length of the CDR3 is 14 residues. After removal of 2 bases from V and 6 bases from J, the junction contained 4 bases not matched to a gene. The CDR3 here is CASSEHGTVNEQFF. The CDR3 nucleotides read TGCGCCAGCAGTGAGCACGGGACAGTCAATGAGCAGTTCTTC.

The chain recombines TRBV6-5 with TRBJ2-1; a weak D match, TRBD2 (6 bases). The germline V gene has CDR1 MNHEY and CDR2 SVGAGI. The CDR3 is 13 amino acids. The germline V and J ends were trimmed by 7 bases and 7 bases, with 14 bases remaining between them. The CDR3, as DNA: TGTGCCAGCACCTATGGGGGGATGAATGAGCAGTTCTTC. Translated, it gives CASTYGGMNEQFF.

CDR3 residues: CASSPGGWDTEAFF. The CDR3 DNA is TGTGCCAGCAGCCCAGGAGGTTGGGACACTGAAGCTTTCTTT. V gene TRBV7-2 combines with J gene TRBJ1-1; D uncertain. The CDR3 is made up of 14 amino acids. The germline gives CDR1 SGHTA, CDR2 FQGNSA. V was clipped by 5 bases and J by 3 bases, with 13 bases between them. The whole variable domain, remainder taken from reference TRBV7-2 and TRBJ1-1, is GAGVSQSPSNKVTEKGKDVELRCDPISGHTALYWYRQSLGQGLEFLIYFQGNSAPDKSGLPSDRFSAERTGGSVSTLTIQRTQQEDSAVYLCASSPGGWDTEAFFGQGTRLTVV.

This clone was seen more than once but under ten times. This sequence joins TRBV6-1 and TRBJ2-3, with 12 nucleotides matching TRBD2. The CDR3 is 17 amino acids. The V gene's germline CDR1 is MNHNS and CDR2 SASEGT. V lost 3 bases and J lost 4; bases outside the gene matches: 8. CDR3 amino acids: CASSDERLAGVPDTQYF. The CDR3 coding sequence is TGTGCCAGCAGTGACGAGAGACTAGCGGGGGTTCCAGATACGCAGTATTTT.

This chain links TRBV9 with TRBJ2-5, with a tentative D call TRBD2 (5 bases). The germline V gene encodes CDR1 SGDLS and CDR2 YYNGEE. Trimming removed 0 bases from V and 2 bases from J, with 8 bases in between. The CDR3 consists of 14 residues. Here the CDR3 reads CASSVASSQETQYF. The CDR3 DNA follows: TGTGCCAGCAGCGTAGCTAGCAGTCAAGAGACCCAGTACTTC.

V and J are TRBV7-9 and TRBJ1-3; 10 nucleotides match TRBD1. V lost 2 bases to trimming and J lost 5 bases; unmatched junction nucleotides: 6. The CDR3 loop spans 16 amino acids. Germline V gene sequence: CDR1 SEHNR, CDR2 FQNEAQ (reference sequence). CDR3 DNA sequence: TGTGCCAGCAGCTTAAGACAGGGGGCAGACAGAAACACCATATATTTT. Translation: CASSLRQGADRNTIYF.